A selection of T cell receptor beta chains follows, all from one sample in a study of graft-versus-host responses after intestinal transplantation. Generated by immunoSEQ multiplex PCR, the TCRdb table keeps only in-frame clones and is missing some. Of approximately 90,000 clones in the sample, under 95% were seen once. The antigens of these receptors remain unknown. Sample: unstimulated CD8+ T cells sorted from spleen or lymph node cells, taken before intestinal transplant. These receptors were obtained from a human donor who received an intestinal transplant. CDR3s leave out the opening cysteine and the closing phenylalanine or tryptophan. Some rows have no size entry. The others give once, few or many, or a class for an expanded clone.

TRBV9	TRBJ2-7	.	ASSVGTSGVFEQY
TRBV11-3	TRBJ2-3	few	ASSLDLAGPSTDTQY
TRBV4-1	TRBJ2-7	.	ASSQDIGGSYEQY
TRBV7-2	TRBJ2-7	.	ASSLGQGGSYEQY
TRBV29-1	TRBJ2-2	.	SVEDRLELF
TRBV5-1	TRBJ2-3	.	ASSFTGREVTDTQY
TRBV7-9	TRBJ2-1	.	ASSLASQFQF
TRBV11-2	TRBJ2-7	.	ASSPWTQTYEQY
TRBV30	TRBJ1-1	.	AWRYTLEGFSEAF
TRBV4-3	TRBJ1-1	.	ASSHLQGVAF
TRBV5-1	TRBJ1-1	.	ASSAPGQETEAF
TRBV15	TRBJ1-2	.	ATSRARFYGYT
TRBV6-5	TRBJ1-1	.	ASSYGAGTEAF
TRBV27	TRBJ2-1	.	ASSLGQVSYNEQF
TRBV4-1	TRBJ1-1	.	ASSQATDRVNTEAF
TRBV27	TRBJ2-1	.	ASSPGLAGVNNEQF
TRBV29-1	TRBJ1-5	once	SPRARRVKQPQH
TRBV7-2	TRBJ1-1	.	ASSPVGGNTEAF
TRBV15	TRBJ2-5	.	ATSRAMATGQETQY
TRBV4-1	TRBJ1-6	.	ASRAGLEYNSPLH
TRBV4-3	TRBJ1-1	.	ASSITVNTEAF
TRBV7-9	TRBJ2-3	.	ASSSTGTGGADTQY
TRBV30	TRBJ2-2	.	AWSLLAGGPGELF
TRBV30	TRBJ2-7	.	AWSVLGTEQY
TRBV7-8	TRBJ1-5	.	ASSPRQYSNQPQH
TRBV19	TRBJ2-1	.	ASSIGLDHYDNEQF
TRBV9	TRBJ2-7	.	ASSVGGGTYEQY
TRBV11-3	TRBJ2-1	.	ASSLASSYNEQF
TRBV27	TRBJ2-7	.	ASSWGTGSYEQY
TRBV4-1	TRBJ1-2	.	ASSQSGTLYGYT
TRBV6-1	TRBJ1-1	.	ASSERSTEAF
TRBV6-4	TRBJ2-3	.	ASSRSGGRGDTQY
TRBV6-1	TRBJ1-4	few	ASSEGTALVFEKLF
TRBV5-5	TRBJ1-5	once	ASSLLTVSGQPQH
TRBV27	TRBJ2-7	.	ASSLDRPKPASEQY
TRBV10-2	TRBJ1-1	.	ASSEPSRQGMNTEAF
TRBV6-5	TRBJ1-2	.	ASSPDRAHGYT
TRBV28	TRBJ1-2	.	ASSLRTNRDRGTPNYGYT
TRBV4-3	TRBJ1-5	.	ASSQDLATYSNQPQH
TRBV7-6	TRBJ2-2	.	ASSLESGGNTGELF
TRBV7-8	TRBJ2-7	.	ASSPDRAAYEQY
TRBV7-8	TRBJ2-7	few	ASSLVSGSYEQY
TRBV27	TRBJ1-6	.	ASSRENSPLH